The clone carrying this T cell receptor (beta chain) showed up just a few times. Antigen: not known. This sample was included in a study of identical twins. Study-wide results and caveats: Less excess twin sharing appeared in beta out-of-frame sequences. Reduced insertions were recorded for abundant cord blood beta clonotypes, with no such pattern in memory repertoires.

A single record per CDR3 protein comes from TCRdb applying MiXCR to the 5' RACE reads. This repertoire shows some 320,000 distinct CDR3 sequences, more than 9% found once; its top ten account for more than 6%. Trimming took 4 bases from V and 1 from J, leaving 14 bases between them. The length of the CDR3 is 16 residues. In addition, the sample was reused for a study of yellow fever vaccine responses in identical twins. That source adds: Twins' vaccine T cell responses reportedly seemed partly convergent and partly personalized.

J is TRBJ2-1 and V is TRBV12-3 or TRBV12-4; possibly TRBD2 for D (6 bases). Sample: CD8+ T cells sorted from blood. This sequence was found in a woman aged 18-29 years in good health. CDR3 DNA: TGTGCCAGCAGTTCAGAATCGGGAGTGTCCTACAATGAGCAGTTCTTC. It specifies CASSSESGVSYNEQFF.